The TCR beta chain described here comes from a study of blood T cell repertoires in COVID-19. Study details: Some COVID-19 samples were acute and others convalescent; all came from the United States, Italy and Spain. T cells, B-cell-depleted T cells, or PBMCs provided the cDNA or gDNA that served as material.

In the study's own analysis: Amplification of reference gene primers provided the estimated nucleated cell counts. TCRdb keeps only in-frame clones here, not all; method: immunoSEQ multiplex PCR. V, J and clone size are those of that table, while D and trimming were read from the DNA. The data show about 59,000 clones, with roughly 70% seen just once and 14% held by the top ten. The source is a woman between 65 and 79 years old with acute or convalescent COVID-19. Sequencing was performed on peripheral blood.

The CDR3 DNA is TGTGCCAGCACCGAGCGCAGGGGAATCGCCACTGAAGCTTTCTTT. Protein: CASTERRGIATEAFF. V and J are TRBV18 and TRBJ1-1; tentative D call: TRBD1 (6 bases). CDR1 KGHSH and CDR2 LQKENI come from the germline V gene. The length of the CDR3 is 15 residues. Deletions cut 8 bases from V and 4 bases from J, with 20 bases between. The full variable domain, its missing parts supplied by reference TRBV18 and TRBJ1-1, is NAGVMQNPRHLVRRRGQEARLRCSPMKGHSHVYWYRQLPEEGLKFMVYLQKENIIDESGMPKERFSAEFPKEGPSILRIQQVVRGDSAAYFCASTERRGIATEAFFGQGTRLTVV.